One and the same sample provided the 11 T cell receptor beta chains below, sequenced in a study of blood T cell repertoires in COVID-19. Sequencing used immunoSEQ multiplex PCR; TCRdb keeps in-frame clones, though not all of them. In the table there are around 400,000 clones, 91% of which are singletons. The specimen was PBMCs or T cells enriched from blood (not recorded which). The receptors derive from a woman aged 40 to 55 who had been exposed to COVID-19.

The CDR3: CASNRDSNNQPQHF. The CDR3 region has the DNA TGTGCCAGCAACCGGGACAGCAACAATCAGCCCCAGCATTTT. The rearrangement joins TRBV2 to TRBJ1-5; TRBD1 agrees at 7 bases. Trimming cost V 7 bases and J 3 bases; bases outside gene matches: 6. Germline CDR1 is SNHLY and CDR2 is FYNNEI. CDR3 length equals 14 residues. The full variable domain, its missing parts supplied by reference TRBV2 and TRBJ1-5, is EPEVTQTPSHQVTQMGQEVILRCVPISNHLYFYWYRQILGQKVEFLVSFYNNEISEKSEIFDDQFSVERPDGSNFTLKIRSTKLEDSAMYFCASNRDSNNQPQHFGDGTRLSIL.

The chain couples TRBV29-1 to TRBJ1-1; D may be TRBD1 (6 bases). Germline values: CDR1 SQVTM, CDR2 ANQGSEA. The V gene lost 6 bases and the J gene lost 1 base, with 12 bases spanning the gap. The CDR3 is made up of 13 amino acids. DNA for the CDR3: TGCAGCGTACACAGGGAATCGAACACTGAAGCTTTCTTT. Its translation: CSVHRESNTEAFF.

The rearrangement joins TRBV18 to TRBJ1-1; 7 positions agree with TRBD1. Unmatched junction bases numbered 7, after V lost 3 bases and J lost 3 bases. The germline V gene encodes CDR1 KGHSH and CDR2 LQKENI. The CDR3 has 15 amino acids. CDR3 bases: TGTGCCAGCTCACCCGCGAAAGGGGGCGACACTGAAGCTTTCTTT. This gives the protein CASSPAKGGDTEAFF.

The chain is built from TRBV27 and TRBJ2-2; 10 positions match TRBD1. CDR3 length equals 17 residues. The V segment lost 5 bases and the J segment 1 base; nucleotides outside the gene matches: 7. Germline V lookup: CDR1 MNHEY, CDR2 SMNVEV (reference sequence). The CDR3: CASSLFGQGVNTGELFF. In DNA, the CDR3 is TGTGCCAGCAGTCTTTTTGGACAGGGGGTGAACACCGGGGAGCTGTTTTTT.

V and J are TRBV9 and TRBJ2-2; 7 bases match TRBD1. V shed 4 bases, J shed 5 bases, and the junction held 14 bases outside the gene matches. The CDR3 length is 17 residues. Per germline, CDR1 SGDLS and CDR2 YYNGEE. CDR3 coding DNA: TGTGCCAGCAGCATACGACAGGGCGCCTCCCCAACCGGGGAGCTGTTTTTT. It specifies CASSIRQGASPTGELFF. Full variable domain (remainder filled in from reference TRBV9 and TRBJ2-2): DSGVTQTPKHLITATGQRVTLRCSPRSGDLSVYWYQQSLDQGLQFLIQYYNGEERAKGNILERFSAQQFPDLHSELNLSSLELGDSALYFCASSIRQGASPTGELFFGEGSRLTVL.

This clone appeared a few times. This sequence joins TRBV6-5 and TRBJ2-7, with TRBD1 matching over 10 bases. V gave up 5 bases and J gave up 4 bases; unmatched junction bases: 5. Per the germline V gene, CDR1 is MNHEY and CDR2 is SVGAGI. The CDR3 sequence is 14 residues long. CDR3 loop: CASSTGTGAYEQYF. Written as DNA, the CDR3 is TGTGCCAGCAGTACGGGGACAGGGGCTTACGAGCAGTACTTC.

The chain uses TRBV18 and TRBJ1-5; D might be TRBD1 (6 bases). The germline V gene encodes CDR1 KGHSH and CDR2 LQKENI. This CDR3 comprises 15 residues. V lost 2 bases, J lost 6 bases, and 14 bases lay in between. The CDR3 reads CASSPERGAIQPQHF. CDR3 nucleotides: TGTGCCAGCTCACCAGAGCGGGGGGCAATTCAGCCCCAGCATTTT.

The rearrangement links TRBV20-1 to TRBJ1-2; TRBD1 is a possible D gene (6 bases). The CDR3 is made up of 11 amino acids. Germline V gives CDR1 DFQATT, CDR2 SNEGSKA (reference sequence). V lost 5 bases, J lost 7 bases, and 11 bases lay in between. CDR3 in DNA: TGCAGTGCTTTCACCAGGGGTGGCTACACCTTC. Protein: CSAFTRGGYTF.

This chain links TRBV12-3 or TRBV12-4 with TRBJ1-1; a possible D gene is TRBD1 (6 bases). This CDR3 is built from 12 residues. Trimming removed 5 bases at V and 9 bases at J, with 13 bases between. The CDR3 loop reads CASSMTGSKAFF. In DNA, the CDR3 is TGTGCCAGCAGTATGACAGGTAGTAAAGCTTTCTTT.

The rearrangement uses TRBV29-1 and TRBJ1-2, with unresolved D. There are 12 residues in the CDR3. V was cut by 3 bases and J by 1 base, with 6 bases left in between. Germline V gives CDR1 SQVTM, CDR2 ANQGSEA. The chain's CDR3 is CSVERINYGYTF. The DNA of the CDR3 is TGCAGCGTTGAGCGGATTAACTATGGCTACACCTTC.

In DNA form, the CDR3 reads TGTGCCAGCACCATGGACAGGGGAATAGGGAATGAGCAGTTCTTC. Amino acid sequence: CASTMDRGIGNEQFF. The chain recombines TRBV5-8 with TRBJ2-1; 9 nucleotides match TRBD1. V dropped 6 bases and J dropped 7; count of bases not matched to a gene: 11. CDR1 is SGHTS, CDR2 YDEGEE, per germline. CDR3 length equals 15 residues.